This T cell receptor (beta chain) is from a study of tumor and adjacent non-tumor tissue in lung cancer. Study overall: The cohort had around twelve adenocarcinoma, 2 squamous cell and 1 small cell patients. Stage I to III disease affected 10 men and 5 women aged about 31 to 80.

This CDR3 region has 13 residues. CDR1 is MNHNY, CDR2 SVGAGI, per germline (reference sequence). The V end lost 5 bases, the J end lost 5 bases, and 10 bases lay between the germline ends. This sample's RNA came from whole unsorted tissue. Study results and caveats: Significantly higher TCR diversity was found in tumor than normal lung.

The library came from three nested PCR rounds adapted from ARM-PCR protocols. TCRdb used MiXCR to reprocess the multiplex PCR reads, holding one entry per CDR3 protein. The sample lists 75,000 to 95,000 distinct CDR3 sequences, around 70% seen once, with about 9.5% in the top ten. Many counts were recorded for this clonotype. Its specificity is unknown. The chain combines TRBV6-6 with TRBJ2-1; D may match TRBD1 or TRBD2 (5 bases each). This sequence originates from a woman aged 40 to 50 with non-small cell lung cancer. The material sequenced was lung tumor tissue. The CDR3 nucleotides are TGTGCCAGCAGTCGGGACGTCAACAATGAGCAGTTCTTC. The encoded protein is CASSRDVNNEQFF.